This is a list of T cell receptor beta chains from one sample in a study of OX40 agonist ivuxolimab in advanced cancers. Repertoires were generated with immunoSEQ multiplex PCR, while TCRdb's copy carries only in-frame clones and drops some. The repertoire has 80,000 to 90,000 clones, around 84% of them found once; the top ten carry 1.5% to 2%. This specimen consisted of CD4+ or CD8+ T cells sorted from blood, obtained in a trial of the OX40 agonist ivuxolimab. Source of these receptors: an adult with an advanced solid tumor such as melanoma, head and neck, liver or kidney cancer. Each CDR3 is given with its conserved first and last residue. D genes are given only for firm matches. Clone size is given for some rows only: seen once, a few or many times, or a class if the clone is expanded.

TRBV28,TRBJ1-4,-,-,TGTGCCAGCAGTCCCGGGACACGGCGCACTAATGAAAAACTGTTTTTT,CASSPGTRRTNEKLFF
TRBV28,TRBJ1-1,-,-,TGTGCCAGCAGTTCCCAGGGGACCCAAGCTTTCTTT,CASSSQGTQAFF
TRBV28,TRBJ2-2,-,few,TGTGCCAGCATCCGGGGGCAGAACACCGGGGAGCTGTTTTTT,CASIRGQNTGELFF
TRBV9,TRBJ1-2,-,-,TGTGCCAGCAGCGGGGGTAATGGCTACACCTTC,CASSGGNGYTF
TRBV19,TRBJ1-4,TRBD1,-,TGTGCCAGTAGTTCCCCAGGGGGAACTAATGAAAAACTGTTTTTT,CASSSPGGTNEKLFF
TRBV5-6,TRBJ1-3,-,-,TGTGCCAGCAGCTTACCCCCGAGCTCTGGAAACACCATATATTTT,CASSLPPSSGNTIYF
TRBV15,TRBJ1-5,-,-,TGTGCCACCAGCAGAGATCGATCCAGGGCTCAGCCCCAGCATTTT,CATSRDRSRAQPQHF
TRBV7-3,TRBJ2-3,TRBD1,-,TGTGCCAGCAGCCCACAGGGGACAGATACGCAGTATTTT,CASSPQGTDTQYF
TRBV7-3,TRBJ2-7,-,-,TGTGCCAGCAGCTTAGAGGGGATCTACTCCGAGCAGTACTTC,CASSLEGIYSEQYF
TRBV5-6,TRBJ1-5,-,-,TGTGCCAGCACATCGGGGGTTTCTAATCAGCCCCAGCATTTT,CASTSGVSNQPQHF
TRBV6-6,TRBJ1-3,-,-,TGTGCCAGCACCCAGGGGTGGCCAGGAAACACCATATATTTT,CASTQGWPGNTIYF
TRBV6-6,TRBJ2-3,-,-,TGTGCCAGCAGTTTCAATACTCAAGAGCAGTATTTT,CASSFNTQEQYF
TRBV18,TRBJ2-2,-,-,TGTGCCAGCTCAACGCAAGGGGACAACACCGGGGAGCTGTTTTTT,CASSTQGDNTGELFF
TRBV18,TRBJ2-1,TRBD2,-,TGTGCCAGCTCACCCAGCCTAGCGGGGGGGTCTGCCGAGCAGTTCTTC,CASSPSLAGGSAEQFF
TRBV4-1,TRBJ2-3,-,-,TGCGCCAGCAGCCAAGATGGGAGGGGGCTGGTAGATACGCAGTATTTT,CASSQDGRGLVDTQYF
TRBV5-5,TRBJ1-1,TRBD1,-,TGTGCCAGCAGCTTGGTGTACGACAGGGCTAACACTGAAGCTTTCTTT,CASSLVYDRANTEAFF
TRBV4-2,TRBJ2-5,-,-,TGTGCCAGCAGCCAAATAGAACGAGGGGGGGCCGGTGAGACCCAGTACTTC,CASSQIERGGAGETQYF
TRBV29-1,TRBJ1-5,TRBD1,-,TGCAGCGTTACGACAGGGGGCCAGGGGAATCAGCCCCAGCATTTT,CSVTTGGQGNQPQHF
TRBV4-2,TRBJ2-2,-,-,TGTGCCAGCAGCCAAGATAATTGGAAAACCGGGGAGCTGTTTTTT,CASSQDNWKTGELFF
TRBV6-1,TRBJ2-1,TRBD1,-,TGTGCCAGCAGGGGGTGGACAGGGGATATGGATGAGCAGCTCTTC,CASRGWTGDMDEQLF
TRBV5-5,TRBJ1-1,-,once,TGTGCCAGCAGCTTCACGCCCGAAATATACACTGAAGCTTTCTTT,CASSFTPEIYTEAFF
TRBV30,TRBJ1-3,-,-,TGTGCCTGGAACAGGTGGAACACCATATATTTT,CAWNRWNTIYF
TRBV2,TRBJ1-2,-,-,TGTGCCAGCAGTGAAGTCATAGGTGGGGGCTACACCTTC,CASSEVIGGGYTF
TRBV5-6,TRBJ2-7,-,-,TGTGCCAGCAGCTTGGGGGCCCTCCTCTACGAGCAGTACTTC,CASSLGALLYEQYF
TRBV6-5,TRBJ1-2,TRBD1,-,TGTGCCAGCAGCCGAGGGGGACAGGGCTATGGCTACACCTTC,CASSRGGQGYGYTF
TRBV6-5,TRBJ1-6,-,-,TGTGCCAGCAGTGACGGGAATTCACCCCTCCACTTT,CASSDGNSPLHF
TRBV5-1,TRBJ2-7,TRBD2,-,TGCGCCAGCAGCTTGCCCGGGACTAGCGGGTCGAGCTCCTACGAGCAGTACTTC,CASSLPGTSGSSSYEQYF
TRBV5-1,TRBJ1-1,-,-,TGCGCCAGCAGCTTGTGGGACTCCAACACTGAAGCTTTCTTT,CASSLWDSNTEAFF
TRBV6-1,TRBJ2-3,TRBD2,-,TGTGCCAGCAGTGTGGGACTACCCACAGATACGCAGTATTTT,CASSVGLPTDTQYF
TRBV6-6,TRBJ1-2,-,-,TGTGCCAGCACCGGAACCGGAAATGGCTACACCTTC,CASTGTGNGYTF
TRBV7-3,TRBJ2-5,TRBD2,-,TGTGCCAGCAGCCCTAGACTAGCGGGGCGAGAGACCCAGTACTTC,CASSPRLAGRETQYF
TRBV4-2,TRBJ2-1,-,-,TGTGCCAGCAGCTACCCCGGGACTGGGGTCCATGAGCAGTTCTTC,CASSYPGTGVHEQFF
TRBV7-9,TRBJ1-1,-,-,TGTGCCAGCAGCTGGAAGGGCGGCACTGAAGCTTTCTTT,CASSWKGGTEAFF
TRBV18,TRBJ1-5,-,once,TGTGCCAGCTCACCACGTCCAGTAGAAAGCAATCAGCCCCAGCATTTT,CASSPRPVESNQPQHF
TRBV6-6,TRBJ2-7,-,few,TGTGCCAGCAGTGGTCGGTACGAGCAGTACTTC,CASSGRYEQYF
TRBV14,TRBJ1-2,-,-,TGTGCCAGCAGCCAAGGAAACCGGGGGCAGACTTATGGCTACACCTTC,CASSQGNRGQTYGYTF
TRBV4-3,TRBJ1-4,-,-,TGCGCCAGCAGCCAAGATCGGGCCAGACAAAAACTGTTTTTT,CASSQDRARQKLFF
TRBV7-3,TRBJ2-1,TRBD2,medium-sized,TGTGCCAGCAGCATCAGCGGGGGGCCATACAATGAGCAGTTCTTC,CASSISGGPYNEQFF
TRBV5-1,TRBJ2-5,TRBD2,-,TGCGCCAGCAGCTCTACTAGCGGGGGGGGAGAGACCCAGTACTTC,CASSSTSGGGETQYF
TRBV18,TRBJ1-2,-,-,TGTGCCAGCTCACCAAGAGGCAGGGGAGTAGATGGCTACACCTTC,CASSPRGRGVDGYTF
TRBV12-5,TRBJ1-5,-,-,TGTGCTAGTGGTGCCAGTGGGAGGGGTAGCCAGCCCCAGCATTTT,CASGASGRGSQPQHF
TRBV27,TRBJ1-1,TRBD1,-,TGTGCCAGCAGTTTATCCGCCTTGCTTGGACAGGGGGTCGGCACTGAAGCTTTCTTT,CASSLSALLGQGVGTEAFF
TRBV4-1,TRBJ2-3,-,-,TGCGCCAGCAGCCAAATGGGTACAGATACGCAGTATTTT,CASSQMGTDTQYF
TRBV5-6,TRBJ2-7,-,once,TGTGCCAGCAGCTTTAGGGTCGGCTACGAGCAGTACTTC,CASSFRVGYEQYF
TRBV5-4,TRBJ1-3,TRBD1,-,TGTGCCAGCAGCCCCGAGACAGGGATTGGAAACACCATATATTTT,CASSPETGIGNTIYF
TRBV6-6,TRBJ1-6,TRBD1,-,TGTGCCAGCAGCCTGGGACAGGGGAATTCACCCCTCCACTTT,CASSLGQGNSPLHF
TRBV10-2,TRBJ1-5,-,once,TGCGCCAGCAGTGAAACGACCCCGTTTGGCAATCAGCCCCAGCATTTT,CASSETTPFGNQPQHF
TRBV5-1,TRBJ1-6,-,-,TGCGCCAGCAGCTTGGCAGGGTTGAAATCACCCCTCCACTTT,CASSLAGLKSPLHF
TRBV4-1,TRBJ1-5,-,-,TGCGCCAGCAGCCGAGGGGGGCTGGTCCGGGCCGGTCAGCCCCAGCATTTT,CASSRGGLVRAGQPQHF
TRBV6-1,TRBJ2-3,-,-,TGTGCCAGCAGTGAAATGACAGGCACAGATACGCAGTATTTT,CASSEMTGTDTQYF
TRBV14,TRBJ2-5,TRBD1,-,TGTGCCAGCAGCCAAGTAAATTACAGGGGGGCTGAGACCCAGTACTTC,CASSQVNYRGAETQYF
TRBV5-4,TRBJ2-1,-,once,TGTGCCAGCAGCCGTATGAAAGACGGACAGTACAATGAGCAGTTCTTC,CASSRMKDGQYNEQFF
TRBV7-9,TRBJ2-1,-,-,TGTGCCAGCAGCCTTGAGGAGGGGACTGAGCAGTTCTTC,CASSLEEGTEQFF
TRBV18,TRBJ2-6,TRBD1,-,TGTGCCAGCTCAGGGGACAGCTCCTCCTTCGCGGGGGCCAACGTCCTGACTTTC,CASSGDSSSFAGANVLTF
TRBV28,TRBJ2-1,TRBD1,-,TGTGCCAGCAGTTTTACAACAGGGGGGAAATTCAATGAGCAGTTCTTC,CASSFTTGGKFNEQFF
TRBV5-5,TRBJ1-4,-,-,TGTGCCAGCAGCTTGTCTTGGGGGTGGCCGGAAAAACTGTTTTTT,CASSLSWGWPEKLFF
TRBV19,TRBJ1-3,-,-,TGTGCCAGTAGTCCTCGGTTCAGGGGCTCTGGAAACACCATATATTTT,CASSPRFRGSGNTIYF
TRBV5-4,TRBJ2-5,-,-,TGTGCCAGCAGCTTGTCGGGGGCCCAAGAGACCCAGTACTTC,CASSLSGAQETQYF
TRBV6-4,TRBJ2-3,TRBD1,-,TGTGCCAGCAGTGCCGGGACAGGGGCGGGAGATACGCAGTATTTT,CASSAGTGAGDTQYF